Reported below is one T cell receptor beta chain. Antigen: not known. The data originate from a study of OX40 agonist ivuxolimab in advanced cancers. As for the study in general: Of mixed ages from about 20 to 80 and averaging about 60 years, the group was roughly 83% male.

Study findings and constraints: Circulating CD4+ and CD8+ T cells showed clonal expansion by week 6 at 0.1 to 3.0 mg/kg. On average, a greater number of expanded clones characterised CD8+ T cells relative to CD4+.

The data were produced by immunoSEQ multiplex PCR, yet TCRdb's version contains in-frame clones alone and is incomplete. The repertoire includes approximately 80,000 clones, 85% of them detected once, and approximately 0.65% sits in the top ten. Material: CD4+ or CD8+ T cells sorted from blood, obtained in a trial of the OX40 agonist ivuxolimab. This TCR derives from an adult with an advanced solid tumor such as melanoma, head and neck, liver or kidney cancer.

This CDR3 reads CASRGADSESHEQYF. The CDR3 DNA is TGTGCCAGTCGCGGAGCCGACAGTGAATCTCACGAGCAGTACTTC. The chain is built from TRBV19 and TRBJ2-7, with TRBD1 as a possible D gene (5 bases). Germline lookup yields CDR1 LNHDA and CDR2 SQIVND (reference sequence). Trimming removed 8 bases from V and 5 bases from J, with 22 bases in between. The CDR3 length is 15 residues. Filled out from reference TRBV19 and TRBJ2-7, the complete variable domain reads DGGITQSPKYLFRKEGQNVTLSCEQNLNHDAMYWYRQDPGQGLRLIYYSQIVNDFQKGDIAEGYSVSREKKESFPLTVTSAQKNPTAFYLCASRGADSESHEQYFGPGTRLTVT.